The sequence of this T cell receptor (beta chain) was determined in a study of T cells in Graves' hyperthyroidism and ophthalmopathy (dated by TCRdb to between 2018 and 2021). In terms of the full investigation: Peripheral blood samples were taken at initial diagnosis, before any treatment was given. A discovery cohort of about a hundred patients, about 43 with Graves' ophthalmopathy and 55 to 60 with stable Graves' hyperthyroidism, was used to find distinguishing TCR V-J signatures. Prospective prediction of ophthalmopathy was tested in an independent validation cohort consisting of fewer than 20 hyperthyroidism patients and approximately 16 patients who later progressed to ophthalmopathy. For training and testing, the 80 to 100 patients in the discovery cohort were randomly divided in a 7:3 ratio. In addition, the study compared T-cell repertoires in thyroid tissue and in blood from five or six Graves' hyperthyroidism patients. Following sampling, methimazole starting at 30 mg daily was given to hyperthyroidism patients, and high-dose intravenous methylprednisolone was given to ophthalmopathy patients. The paper reports TCR Vbeta CDR3 sequencing of more than 120 peripheral blood samples: around 45 ophthalmopathy, around 80 hyperthyroidism and 17 progressor patients.

TCR beta CDR3 regions were amplified from RNA transcripts. The first round of RT-PCR for the TCR CDR3 was performed with the HTBI primer set and the Qiagen OneStep RT-PCR kit. Libraries were constructed in a second round of multiplex PCR, after which size selection and purification were carried out. Libraries were sequenced paired-end with 100 bp reads on an Illumina HiSeq2000. In the authors' own workflow: SOAPnuke was used to process the raw data, throwing out any read that contained adapters or uncalled bases, had a mean Phred below 15, or lacked an exact constant-primer or identifier match. COPE v1.2.5 was used to merge high-quality paired reads, and clonotypes were defined as unique nucleotide sequences. MiTCR v1.1 was used to align the clonotypes against IMGT TRBV, TRBD and TRBJ reference segments. The analysis included only V-J combinations with a frequency above 0.0001, which together covered more than 98% of the repertoires. The TCS score was defined as the ratio of F50 (clonal expansion) to E x V (chaos), calculated using BLOSUM62-based TCRdist between CDR3 peptides within each V-J. Welch's t-statistics and random forest reduced roughly 540 V-J features to 13, which were used in a naive Bayes classifier (R e1071). TCRdb passed the public sequencing reads through fastp at Q25 and MiXCR, retaining productive beta sequences. Identical CDR3 protein sequences are pooled into one entry, listed with their most common genes and DNA. None of the V and J calls come from the authors' own analysis; TCRdb made them. This sample lists around 390,000 distinct CDR3 sequences; roughly 14% were detected once. Around 19% of the sample comes from the top ten.

This clonotype was found a few times. This clone's antigen is unknown. No much larger clonotype is one base removed from it; base qualities were not supplied. V loses 0 bases of germline sequence and J loses 6 bases, and the interval between the two ends is 26 bases. Measured from the cysteine to the phenylalanine, the CDR3 is 19 residues long. Only the CDR3 region is kept as DNA, spanning 57 bases read in frame from base 1. CDR1 and CDR2 are read off the germline V gene as MGHRA and YSYEKL. Overall study outcomes, separate from this receptor: A model built on a 13 V-J signature distinguished ophthalmopathy from stable hyperthyroidism, reaching roughly 88% sensitivity and 81% to 83% specificity in cross-validation and 80%/75% in testing. Sample size was not statistically predetermined, and investigators were not blinded to group allocation. During validation, the model predicted progression to ophthalmopathy a median of approximately six months ahead of onset, with roughly 65% sensitivity and 72% to 80% specificity. Most expanded thyroid clonotypes (frequency above 0.001) were also found in blood, which suggests that blood repertoires may mirror thyroid immune responses.

Ophthalmopathy patients had moderately to severely active disease, Clinical Activity Score of at least 3, NOSPECS grade of at least 4, and duration under 3 months. Any patient with an uncontrolled infection, another autoimmune disease, pregnancy or lactation was excluded. Clinical symptoms, serum thyroxine and TRAb, thyroid ultrasound, and orbital computed tomography formed the basis for the diagnoses. PBMCs were isolated from 8 to 10 ml of fresh peripheral blood by Ficoll-Paque density gradient centrifugation. Trizol reagent was used to extract total RNA, and RNA quality was then checked on an Agilent 2100 Bioanalyzer.

The V and J segments used are TRBV4-1 and TRBJ1-2; TRBD1 is a weak D gene call, 5 bases matching. Material for sequencing was blood. The clonotype was recovered from a woman between 25 and 40 years old with Graves' ophthalmopathy. This receptor has the CDR3 CASSQDPEHKYGTPNGYTF. In nucleotides, the sequence is TGCGCCAGCAGCCAAGATCCCGAACACAAATACGGGACGCCCAATGGCTACACCTTC.